The 32 T cell receptor beta chains below all came from one sample that was sequenced in a study of shared clonotypes between healthy human individuals. Terminally differentiated effector memory CD45RA+ cells were left out of the naive CD8 fraction, which was CD45RO-negative and positively selected for CCR7. The assay was immunoSEQ multiplex PCR, and TCRdb's table has in-frame clones only and misses some. The table records 600,000 or so clones, approximately 96% of them present only once. The specimen sequenced was naive CD8+ T cells sorted from blood. All receptors derive from a woman aged 30 to 39 in good health.

The chain has TRBV9 and TRBJ2-7; D is perhaps TRBD2 (7 bases). Germline CDR1 and CDR2: SGDLS and YYNGEE. The CDR3 covers 14 residues. V lost 4 bases, J lost 2 bases, and 13 bases lay in between. The chain's CDR3 is CASSLGEGAYEQYF. CDR3 sequence (DNA): TGTGCCAGCAGCCTCGGGGAGGGGGCCTACGAGCAGTACTTC. Filled out from reference TRBV9 and TRBJ2-7, the complete variable domain reads DSGVTQTPKHLITATGQRVTLRCSPRSGDLSVYWYQQSLDQGLQFLIQYYNGEERAKGNILERFSAQQFPDLHSELNLSSLELGDSALYFCASSLGEGAYEQYFGPGTRLTVT.

This clone was counted once. V is TRBV28 and J is TRBJ2-7, with D possibly being TRBD2 (5 bases). This CDR3 has 13 amino acids. CDR1 MDHEN and CDR2 SYDVKM come from the germline V gene. V was pared by 2 bases and J by 4 bases, with 9 bases between. The CDR3, as DNA: TGTGCCAGCAGTTTAGGACTGGATTACGAGCAGTACTTC. Residues: CASSLGLDYEQYF.

V gene TRBV2 combines with J gene TRBJ2-7; 7 bases align to TRBD2. The V gene's germline CDR1 is SNHLY and CDR2 FYNNEI. J lost 2 bases, V lost 7 bases, and 11 bases had no gene match. This CDR3 comprises 15 residues. The CDR3 spells CASTELSGLAYEQYF. CDR3 bases: TGTGCCAGCACTGAGCTTAGCGGGCTAGCCTACGAGCAGTACTTC. Complete variable domain (other parts from reference TRBV2 and TRBJ2-7): EPEVTQTPSHQVTQMGQEVILRCVPISNHLYFYWYRQILGQKVEFLVSFYNNEISEKSEIFDDQFSVERPDGSNFTLKIRSTKLEDSAMYFCASTELSGLAYEQYFGPGTRLTVT.

This rearrangement joins TRBV29-1 to TRBJ2-5; D not certain. The assigned J gene may be wrong: the sequence end matches TRBJ2-7 better. Per the germline V gene, CDR1 is SQVTM and CDR2 is ANQGSEA. The CDR3 has 11 residues. CDR3: CSVVEPYEQYF. The CDR3, as DNA: TGCAGCGTTGTTGAGCCCTACGAGCAGTACTTC.

V gene TRBV19 combines with J gene TRBJ2-3; D gene uncertain. The CDR3 spans 16 residues. V was trimmed by 5 bases and J by 0 bases, leaving 15 bases between them. Germline CDR1 reads LNHDA; CDR2 reads SQIVND (reference sequence). CDR3 loop: CASSVPWASSTDTQYF. The DNA of the CDR3 is TGTGCCAGTAGTGTCCCGTGGGCGTCTAGCACAGATACGCAGTATTTT.

The chain couples TRBV27 to TRBJ2-5, with 8 bases that match TRBD1. Germline V gene data show CDR1 as MNHEY and CDR2 as SMNVEV (reference sequence). Trimming took 5 bases from V and 1 from J; bases not matched to a gene: 3. The CDR3 is 14 residues long. In DNA, the CDR3 is TGTGCCAGCAGTACCGGACAGGGCCAAGAGACCCAGTACTTC. It is translated as CASSTGQGQETQYF.

The chain links TRBV21-1 to TRBJ2-7. TRBV21-1 is described as a pseudogene. CDR3 length: 14 amino acids. The CDR3, as DNA: TGTGCCAGCAGCAAAAAGGTGGCGACATCGAGGTTGAACTTC. Translating gives CASSKKVATSRLNF.

The chain combines TRBV13 with TRBJ2-7; D gene ambiguous. The germline V gene encodes CDR1 PRHDT and CDR2 FYEKMQ (reference sequence). There are 12 residues in the CDR3. Trimming shortened V by 1 base and J by 2 bases, and 3 bases separated the two germline ends. CDR3 sequence: CASSLVAYEQYF. As DNA, the CDR3 is TGTGCCAGCAGCTTAGTTGCCTACGAGCAGTACTTC.

V and J are TRBV5-4 and TRBJ2-2; D may be TRBD2 (5 bases). This CDR3 spans 16 amino acids. Deletions cut 4 bases from V and 4 bases from J, with 17 bases between. Germline V gene data show CDR1 as SGHNT and CDR2 as YYREEE (reference sequence). The CDR3 region has the DNA TGTGCCAGCAGCATCTCCGGGGAATACGTCACCGGGGAGCTGTTTTTT. Translation: CASSISGEYVTGELFF.

The chain combines TRBV30 with TRBJ1-1, with D perhaps matching TRBD1 (6 bases). Germline assignment: CDR1 GTSNPN and CDR2 SVGIG (reference sequence). The V end lost 7 bases, the J end lost 0 bases, and 18 bases lay between the germline ends. This CDR3 has 15 amino acids. The CDR3 DNA sequence: TGTGCCTCCCAGACGGGCAGGGGATTGAACACTGAAGCTTTCTTT. Translation gives CASQTGRGLNTEAFF.

The rearrangement uses TRBV5-1 and TRBJ2-1; maybe TRBD2 (5 bases). CDR1 and CDR2 from the germline V gene are SGHRS and YFSETQ. V dropped 2 bases and J dropped 0 bases, with 15 bases sitting between them. CDR3 length equals 17 residues. CDR3: CASSFRGGESSYNEQFF. The CDR3 DNA sequence: TGCGCCAGCAGCTTCCGGGGTGGGGAGAGCTCCTACAATGAGCAGTTCTTC. Full variable domain (outside the CDR3, taken from reference TRBV5-1 and TRBJ2-1): KAGVTQTPRYLIKTRGQQVTLSCSPISGHRSVSWYQQTPGQGLQFLFEYFSETQRNKGNFPGRFSGRQFSNSRSEMNVSTLELGDSALYLCASSFRGGESSYNEQFFGPGTRLTVL.

This clone appeared once. This chain uses TRBV7-9 with TRBJ2-4, with a possible D match to TRBD2 (6 bases). From germline, CDR1 is SEHNR and CDR2 FQNEAQ (reference sequence). The CDR3 has 11 residues. Trimming pared 5 bases from V and 15 bases from J, leaving 14 bases between. CDR3 amino acids: CASSRGSSSYF. CDR3 sequence (DNA): TGTGCCAGCAGCCGGGGGTCGTCATCGTACTTC.

This clone has a single count. The rearrangement uses TRBV13 and TRBJ2-7; TRBD1 matches at 7 bases. Unmatched junction bases numbered 9, after V lost 10 bases and J lost 3 bases. CDR3 size: 13 residues. Per germline, CDR1 PRHDT and CDR2 FYEKMQ (reference sequence). CDR3 DNA sequence: TGTGCCAACAGAATGACAGGGAGCTACGAGCAGTACTTC. It codes for CANRMTGSYEQYF.

J is TRBJ2-3 and V is TRBV5-6; D remains ambiguous. This CDR3 comprises 14 residues. Germline CDR1 is SGHDT and CDR2 is YYEEEE. V lost 2 bases and J lost 2, with 9 bases in between. CDR3 residues: CASSLLVTTDTQYF. CDR3 DNA: TGTGCCAGCAGCTTACTCGTTACCACAGATACGCAGTATTTT.

This clone occurred once. The chain recombines TRBV7-8 with TRBJ2-1, with 11 bases fitting TRBD2. V shed 0 bases, J shed 8 bases, and the junction held 9 bases outside the gene matches. Germline V gene data show CDR1 as SGHVS and CDR2 as FQNEAQ. The CDR3 covers 17 residues. The CDR3 here is CASSLARELAGVDEQFF. DNA for the CDR3: TGTGCCAGCAGCTTAGCGAGGGAACTAGCGGGAGTAGATGAGCAGTTCTTC.

The chain couples TRBV15 to TRBJ2-7, with TRBD2 as a possible D gene (6 bases). Between the trimmed V and J ends, which lost 3 bases and 9 bases, there was a span of 27 bases. The CDR3 length is 17 residues. Looked up from germline, CDR1 is LNHNV and CDR2 is YYDKDF (reference sequence). CDR3 nucleotide sequence: TGTGCCACCAGCAGGGGGCAGTTAGCGGATCCTCTTTTTGGGCAGTACTTC. This codes for CATSRGQLADPLFGQYF.

This clone was seen only once. The chain uses TRBV7-9 and TRBJ1-1; D is undetermined. Looked up from germline, CDR1 is SEHNR and CDR2 is FQNEAQ (reference sequence). CDR3 length equals 15 residues. The ends were cut back, 1 base at V and 0 bases at J, with 9 bases in the middle. The CDR3 loop reads CASSLVGSLNTEAFF. The CDR3, as DNA: TGTGCCAGCAGCTTAGTCGGCTCCCTGAACACTGAAGCTTTCTTT.

This clone was counted once. This chain connects TRBV27 to TRBJ2-1; 12 bases fit TRBD2. After removal of 3 bases from V and 8 bases from J, the junction contained 5 bases not matched to a gene. This CDR3 contains 15 residues. CDR1 and CDR2 (germline): MNHEY, SMNVEV (reference sequence). In DNA form, the CDR3 reads TGTGCCAGCAGTTTCTGGACTAGCGGGATTTATGAGCAGTTCTTC. Residues: CASSFWTSGIYEQFF.

This sequence joins TRBV19 and TRBJ2-7; 11 nucleotides agree with TRBD2. CDR1 and CDR2 from the germline V gene are LNHDA and SQIVND (reference sequence). The CDR3 spans 15 residues. V lost 5 bases, J lost 3 bases, and 6 bases stayed unmatched. The CDR3 nucleotides read TGTGCCAGTAGTCCAACGACTAGCGGGGTCTACGAGCAGTACTTC. Protein sequence: CASSPTTSGVYEQYF.

The CDR3 bases are TGTGCCAGCAGTAGCGATGCCCTAGCAAAAAACATTCAGTACTTC. Translated: CASSSDALAKNIQYF. V usage is TRBV28 and J usage is TRBJ2-4; D possibly corresponds to TRBD2 (5 bases). From germline, CDR1 is MDHEN and CDR2 SYDVKM. This CDR3 is 15 amino acids long. Trimming stripped 5 bases from V and 4 bases from J, with 15 bases between.

A remark on this clone: The same CDR3 also results from other DNA sequences found in this sample. This chain connects TRBV7-6 to TRBJ1-1; weak D call: TRBD1 (5 bases). The germline V and J ends were trimmed by 0 bases and 4 bases, with 6 bases remaining between them. The CDR3 consists of 13 residues. Germline V gene sequence: CDR1 SGHVS, CDR2 FNYEAQ. This CDR3 reads CASSLAGATEAFF. In DNA, the CDR3 is TGTGCCAGCAGCTTAGCAGGGGCCACTGAAGCTTTCTTT.

The rearrangement joins TRBV29-1 to TRBJ2-3; TRBD1 agrees at 9 bases. The germline V gene has CDR1 SQVTM and CDR2 ANQGSEA. V dropped 4 bases and J dropped 2; count of bases not matched to a gene: 4. This CDR3 contains 14 residues. CDR3 loop: CSVGQGGITDTQYF. Written as DNA, the CDR3 is TGCAGCGTTGGACAGGGGGGAATCACAGATACGCAGTATTTT.

The V gene is TRBV28, the J gene TRBJ2-5, with 7 bases identical to TRBD2. TRBJ2-7 explains the end of the DNA better; the J call may be wrong. Germline values: CDR1 MDHEN, CDR2 SYDVKM. The CDR3 is made up of 17 amino acids. CDR3 protein: CASSFAGVGVPTYEQYF. In DNA form, the CDR3 reads TGTGCCAGCAGTTTCGCGGGGGTGGGGGTGCCCACCTACGAGCAGTACTTC.

The J gene is TRBJ2-7, the V gene TRBV19; possible D gene TRBD1, 7 bases. The CDR3 sequence is 13 residues long. The V gene's germline CDR1 is LNHDA and CDR2 SQIVND (reference sequence). The V and J ends lost 5 bases and 3 bases respectively, with 11 bases between them. The CDR3 bases are TGTGCCAGTAGTTGGGGGGACAGCTACGAGCAGTACTTC. This sequence encodes CASSWGDSYEQYF.

For this clone: Other DNA sequences within the sample encode an identical CDR3. The J gene is TRBJ2-7, the V gene TRBV28; 10 nucleotides match TRBD2. V gave up 6 bases and J gave up 0 bases; unmatched junction bases: 2. From germline, CDR1 is MDHEN and CDR2 SYDVKM. CDR3 size: 14 residues. The CDR3 spells CASRASGSSYEQYF. As DNA, the CDR3 is TGTGCCAGCAGGGCTAGCGGGAGCTCCTACGAGCAGTACTTC.

The genes are TRBV30 and TRBJ2-7; D is undetermined. The CDR3 totals 11 residues. V gave up 2 bases and J gave up 2 bases, with 4 bases separating them. Germline CDR1 and CDR2: GTSNPN and SVGIG (reference sequence). This CDR3 reads CAWSSPYEQYF. CDR3 DNA: TGTGCCTGGAGTAGCCCCTACGAGCAGTACTTC.

CDR3 nucleotides: TGTGCCAGCACTCAAGGCAGCGGGAGGCCCAGCACAGATACGCAGTATTTT. Protein product: CASTQGSGRPSTDTQYF. The rearrangement joins TRBV28 to TRBJ2-3, with 9 bases matching TRBD2. The V gene end was trimmed by 7 bases and the J gene end by 0 bases; junction bases not matched to a gene: 11. The CDR3 extends over 17 amino acids. Germline V gene lookup returns CDR1 MDHEN and CDR2 SYDVKM.

The rearrangement uses TRBV19 and TRBJ2-7; D could derive from TRBD1 or TRBD2 (5 bases each). This CDR3 is 15 amino acids long. Between the trimmed V and J ends, which lost 4 bases and 1 base, there was a span of 14 bases. Germline CDR1 and CDR2: LNHDA and SQIVND (reference sequence). The DNA of the CDR3 is TGTGCCAGTAGTACTTGGGACGGTCGTTCCTACGAGCAGTACTTC. Residues: CASSTWDGRSYEQYF.

CDR3 sequence (DNA): TGTGCCAGCAGCCTAGAAGCGGGCTCCTACAATGAGCAGTTCTTC. It encodes CASSLEAGSYNEQFF. The V gene is TRBV4-2, the J gene TRBJ2-1; D is possibly TRBD2 (6 bases). Trimming took 4 bases from V and 0 from J, leaving 10 bases between them. The CDR3 spans 15 residues. Germline CDR1 LGHNA, CDR2 YNFKEQ.

About this clone: Other nucleotide sequences in the sample specify the same CDR3. The rearrangement uses TRBV4-1 and TRBJ1-6; D is ambiguous. V dropped 1 base and J dropped 9 bases, with 4 bases sitting between them. There are 12 residues in the CDR3. Germline CDR1 MGHRA, CDR2 YSYEKL. CDR3 amino acids: CASSQGGSPLHF. The DNA for the CDR3 is TGCGCCAGCAGCCAAGGGGGTTCACCCCTCCACTTT.

This clone was recorded only once. In DNA form, the CDR3 reads TGTGCCAGCAGCCGATCCCGGGTTATCAATCAGCCCCAGCATTTT. It encodes CASSRSRVINQPQHF. This chain joins TRBV28 and TRBJ1-5; D call uncertain. In germline, CDR1 is MDHEN, CDR2 SYDVKM. CDR3 size: 15 residues. V was clipped by 6 bases and J by 3 bases, with 15 bases between them.

CDR3 residues: CASGELVLNQPQHF. The CDR3 bases are TGTGCCAGCGGGGAGCTGGTACTGAATCAGCCCCAGCATTTT. The chain uses TRBV28 and TRBJ1-5, with D unclear. The CDR3 consists of 14 residues. V was trimmed by 8 bases and J by 4 bases, leaving 15 bases between them. Germline V gene lookup returns CDR1 MDHEN and CDR2 SYDVKM.